The rows below give T cell receptor beta chains drawn from one sample of a study of T cell responses to AZD1222 COVID-19 vaccine. TCRdb's copy holds only in-frame clones and misses some; the assay was immunoSEQ multiplex PCR. The top ten hold roughly 6% of the sample, which has approximately 30,000 clones, about three quarters seen once. Sequencing was performed on peripheral blood, taken on day 0 of AZD1222 vaccination. The receptors shown here come from an adult in good health. Each CDR3 is given with its conserved first and last residue. Each record gives: V gene, clone size, J gene, D gene, CDR3 DNA, CDR3 protein. The D gene is left open where the match is weak. Not all rows give a size; the values are once, few, many and, for expanded clones, a class.

v_gene: TRBV2; abundance: .; j_gene: TRBJ2-3; d_gene: TRBD2; CDR3nt: TGTGCCAGCATCGAGAGACTAGCGGGGGGCACAGATACGCAGTATTTT; CDR3aa: CASIERLAGGTDTQYF
v_gene: TRBV9; abundance: .; j_gene: TRBJ2-3; d_gene: TRBD1; CDR3nt: TGTGCCAGCAGCGCGGACAGGGGGAGCACAGATACGCAGTATTTT; CDR3aa: CASSADRGSTDTQYF
v_gene: TRBV28; abundance: .; j_gene: TRBJ2-1; d_gene: TRBD2; CDR3nt: TGTGCCAGCAGAGAACAACTAGCGGGAGCGATTGAGCAGTTCTTC; CDR3aa: CASREQLAGAIEQFF
v_gene: TRBV14; abundance: few; j_gene: TRBJ1-1; d_gene: TRBD1; CDR3nt: TGTGCCAGCAGCCATCGGCAGGGGGCCGGAGCTTTCTTT; CDR3aa: CASSHRQGAGAFF
v_gene: TRBV7-2; abundance: .; j_gene: TRBJ2-1; d_gene: TRBD2; CDR3nt: TGTGCCAGCAGTTCCCCCCCGGGACTAGCGGGGTTCTTC; CDR3aa: CASSSPPGLAGFF
v_gene: TRBV7-8; abundance: .; j_gene: TRBJ1-3; d_gene: .; CDR3nt: TGTGCCAGCAGTTCGACAGACTCTGGAAACACCATATATTTT; CDR3aa: CASSSTDSGNTIYF
v_gene: TRBV7-9; abundance: .; j_gene: TRBJ2-1; d_gene: TRBD2; CDR3nt: TGTGCCAGCAGCTTACGACTAGCGGGGGACAATGAGCAGTTCTTC; CDR3aa: CASSLRLAGDNEQFF
v_gene: TRBV19; abundance: .; j_gene: TRBJ1-5; d_gene: TRBD1; CDR3nt: TGTGCCAGTAGTGTCGACAGGGGGAACAATCAGCCCCAGCATTTT; CDR3aa: CASSVDRGNNQPQHF
v_gene: TRBV5-4; abundance: .; j_gene: TRBJ1-4; d_gene: TRBD1; CDR3nt: TGTGCCAGCAGCAAGTTGGACAGGGGAAATGAAAAACTGTTTTTT; CDR3aa: CASSKLDRGNEKLFF
v_gene: TRBV5-8; abundance: .; j_gene: TRBJ1-1; d_gene: .; CDR3nt: TGTGCCAGCAAGAGGGAGGGAGGGCGTCAGAACACTGAAGCTTTCTTT; CDR3aa: CASKREGGRQNTEAFF
v_gene: TRBV18; abundance: .; j_gene: TRBJ2-3; d_gene: TRBD2; CDR3nt: TGTGCCAGCTCGCACGGGACTAGCGGGGCTACTAGCACAGATACGCAGTATTTT; CDR3aa: CASSHGTSGATSTDTQYF
v_gene: TRBV14; abundance: .; j_gene: TRBJ2-3; d_gene: .; CDR3nt: TGTGCCAGCAGCCAAGATCCGCATCGTTTGTTACAAGATACGCAGTATTTT; CDR3aa: CASSQDPHRLLQDTQYF
v_gene: TRBV30; abundance: few; j_gene: TRBJ1-1; d_gene: .; CDR3nt: TGTGCCTGGAGTCCCCTTACCATGAACACTGAAGCTTTCTTT; CDR3aa: CAWSPLTMNTEAFF
v_gene: TRBV11-2; abundance: .; j_gene: TRBJ1-3; d_gene: .; CDR3nt: TGTGCCAGCAGCTTAGTGGGGGCGGGCCGAAGCTCTGGAAACACCATATATTTT; CDR3aa: CASSLVGAGRSSGNTIYF
v_gene: TRBV24-1; abundance: .; j_gene: TRBJ2-5; d_gene: .; CDR3nt: TGTGCCACCAGTGGTAGGGGGGGAGAGACCCAGTACTTC; CDR3aa: CATSGRGGETQYF
v_gene: TRBV5-1; abundance: .; j_gene: TRBJ1-1; d_gene: .; CDR3nt: TGCGCCAGCACGGATAACACTGAAGCTTTCTTT; CDR3aa: CASTDNTEAFF
v_gene: TRBV4-2; abundance: .; j_gene: TRBJ1-4; d_gene: .; CDR3nt: TGTGCCAGCAGCCTCTGGGGGGGATCTAATGAAAAACTGTTTTTT; CDR3aa: CASSLWGGSNEKLFF
v_gene: TRBV2; abundance: .; j_gene: TRBJ2-1; d_gene: .; CDR3nt: TGTGCCAGCAGTGCCCCGGGACAAGTATACAATGAGCAGTTCTTC; CDR3aa: CASSAPGQVYNEQFF
v_gene: TRBV18; abundance: .; j_gene: TRBJ2-3; d_gene: .; CDR3nt: TGTGCCAGCTCACCACCTAGCCGAGACACAGATACGCAGTATTTT; CDR3aa: CASSPPSRDTDTQYF
v_gene: TRBV15; abundance: .; j_gene: TRBJ1-2; d_gene: TRBD1; CDR3nt: TGTGCCACCAGCAGAGCCTCACAGGGGTCCTATGGCTACACCTTC; CDR3aa: CATSRASQGSYGYTF
v_gene: TRBV10-3; abundance: .; j_gene: TRBJ1-5; d_gene: TRBD1; CDR3nt: TGTGCCTCCGGACAGGGGAATCAGCCCCAGCATTTT; CDR3aa: CASGQGNQPQHF
v_gene: TRBV6-1; abundance: .; j_gene: TRBJ2-2; d_gene: .; CDR3nt: TGTGCCAGCGCCCCCAGGGGCACCGGGGAGCTGTTTTTT; CDR3aa: CASAPRGTGELFF
v_gene: TRBV9; abundance: .; j_gene: TRBJ2-7; d_gene: TRBD1; CDR3nt: TGTGCCAGCAGCCCCCGACAGGGGGCCTACGAGCAGTACTTC; CDR3aa: CASSPRQGAYEQYF
v_gene: TRBV10-3; abundance: once; j_gene: TRBJ2-7; d_gene: .; CDR3nt: TGTGCCACCACACGACAGGAGTCCTACGAGCAGTACTTC; CDR3aa: CATTRQESYEQYF
v_gene: TRBV7-2; abundance: .; j_gene: TRBJ1-2; d_gene: TRBD1; CDR3nt: TGTGCCAGCAGCATTACAGGGGAGGCTCCCCCCAAAGGCTACACCTTC; CDR3aa: CASSITGEAPPKGYTF
v_gene: TRBV2; abundance: few; j_gene: TRBJ1-6; d_gene: .; CDR3nt: TGTGCCAGCACCCCAGAAGTCGGATTGGGGTCACCCCTCCACTTT; CDR3aa: CASTPEVGLGSPLHF
v_gene: TRBV27; abundance: .; j_gene: TRBJ1-4; d_gene: TRBD1; CDR3nt: TGTGCCAGCAGTTCCCCGACAGGGGGTGAGCGTGAAAAACTGTTTTTT; CDR3aa: CASSSPTGGEREKLFF
v_gene: TRBV10-3; abundance: .; j_gene: TRBJ1-1; d_gene: .; CDR3nt: TGTGCCATCAGCCCCAGCGGGGGGCGAGTGGGGGCTTTCTTT; CDR3aa: CAISPSGGRVGAFF
v_gene: TRBV18; abundance: .; j_gene: TRBJ2-3; d_gene: TRBD2; CDR3nt: TGTGCCAGCTCACCCGAGCGGGGGAGCACAGATACGCAGTATTTT; CDR3aa: CASSPERGSTDTQYF
v_gene: TRBV19; abundance: .; j_gene: TRBJ1-5; d_gene: TRBD1; CDR3nt: TGTGCCAGTAGTACGCTGGGACAGGGGGCCGGGCAGCCCCAGCATTTT; CDR3aa: CASSTLGQGAGQPQHF
v_gene: TRBV3-1/TRBV3-2; abundance: few; j_gene: TRBJ2-5; d_gene: .; CDR3nt: TGTGCCAGCAGCCAAGGGATGGGAGAGACCCAGTACTTC; CDR3aa: CASSQGMGETQYF
v_gene: TRBV7-2; abundance: .; j_gene: TRBJ1-2; d_gene: .; CDR3nt: TGTGCCAGCAGCTTCTCGGGGAACTATGGCTACACCTTC; CDR3aa: CASSFSGNYGYTF
v_gene: TRBV2; abundance: .; j_gene: TRBJ2-5; d_gene: .; CDR3nt: TGTGCCAGCAGGGAAAGGTCTGGGGGCAAAGAGACCCAGTACTTC; CDR3aa: CASRERSGGKETQYF
v_gene: TRBV29-1; abundance: few; j_gene: TRBJ1-2; d_gene: .; CDR3nt: TGCAGCGTTTCATCCGGGACGGTCGGTTTCATTGTTGGCTACACCTTC; CDR3aa: CSVSSGTVGFIVGYTF
v_gene: TRBV18; abundance: few; j_gene: TRBJ1-5; d_gene: .; CDR3nt: TGTGCCAGCTCACCACGGTACGGTACGGGACTTCAGCCCCAGCATTTT; CDR3aa: CASSPRYGTGLQPQHF
v_gene: TRBV21-1; abundance: .; j_gene: TRBJ2-5; d_gene: .; CDR3nt: TGTGCCAGCAACTTCGACAGGGGGAAAGAGACCCAGTACTTC; CDR3aa: CASNFDRGKETQYF
v_gene: TRBV15; abundance: .; j_gene: TRBJ2-1; d_gene: .; CDR3nt: TGTGCCACCCAAAGCAACCAGGGTACCTACAATGAGCAATTCTTC; CDR3aa: CATQSNQGTYNEQFF
v_gene: TRBV30; abundance: few; j_gene: TRBJ1-4; d_gene: .; CDR3nt: TGTGCCTGGAGCCTGACAGGTATAGAACTGTTTTTT; CDR3aa: CAWSLTGIELFF
v_gene: TRBV19; abundance: .; j_gene: TRBJ1-2; d_gene: TRBD1; CDR3nt: TGTGCCAGTAGTTTATCGTACAGGGGTGCCTATGGCTACACCTTC; CDR3aa: CASSLSYRGAYGYTF
v_gene: TRBV19; abundance: .; j_gene: TRBJ1-6; d_gene: TRBD1; CDR3nt: TGTGCCAGTGGGTCACAGGGGGGCAATTCACCCCTCCACTTT; CDR3aa: CASGSQGGNSPLHF
v_gene: TRBV6-1; abundance: .; j_gene: TRBJ2-7; d_gene: .; CDR3nt: TGTGCCAGCAGTGAGCTGCAGGGGTCCTCCTACGAGCAGTACTTC; CDR3aa: CASSELQGSSYEQYF
v_gene: TRBV18; abundance: .; j_gene: TRBJ1-1; d_gene: TRBD1; CDR3nt: TGTGCCAGCTCACTCCGGACAGGGAAGGACACTGAAGCTTTCTTT; CDR3aa: CASSLRTGKDTEAFF
v_gene: TRBV14; abundance: .; j_gene: TRBJ1-1; d_gene: .; CDR3nt: TGTGCCAGCAGCCAAGATCAGGGGACGGGCACTGAAGCTTTCTTT; CDR3aa: CASSQDQGTGTEAFF
v_gene: TRBV7-2; abundance: .; j_gene: TRBJ1-1; d_gene: .; CDR3nt: TGTGCCAGCAGCTTAGATTGGCAGGGGCGGGACACTGAAGCTTTCTTT; CDR3aa: CASSLDWQGRDTEAFF
v_gene: TRBV6-4; abundance: .; j_gene: TRBJ1-2; d_gene: .; CDR3nt: TGTGCCAGGAGGGGATTTTGTTGGCAGGGCGTCGACTATGGCTACACCTTC; CDR3aa: CARRGFCWQGVDYGYTF